This entry features one T cell receptor (beta chain) sequence. This record belongs to a study of blood T cells in healthy people across ages. Isolated per sample were at least 6 million PBMCs. Samples each had at least 5.5 micrograms of total RNA extracted. J was trimmed by 11 bases and V by 2 bases; bases with no gene match: 12. Germline CDR1 is LNHDA and CDR2 is SQIVND (reference sequence). The CDR3 loop spans 15 amino acids. Using a J-beta primer mix together with a sample-barcoded 5' primer, a second PCR was run for about 6 to 12 cycles. Every cDNA molecule carried a tag from a template-switch adaptor bearing 12 random nucleotides. TCRdb used MiXCR to reprocess the 5' RACE reads, holding one entry per CDR3 protein. The sample comprises about 1.5 million distinct CDR3 sequences, approximately 39% of which are singletons, and about 4% rests with the top ten.

Sequenced material: blood. This sequence was found in a woman aged 18-29 years in good health. The chain joins TRBV19 to TRBJ2-5; 9 bases agree with TRBD1. The CDR3 is CASSISGTGRNEQYF. CDR3 nucleotides: TGTGCCAGTAGTATAAGTGGGACAGGGAGAAATGAGCAGTACTTC.